The clone carrying this T cell receptor beta chain was observed a few times. The antigen is undetermined. CDR1 is MNHEY, CDR2 SMNVEV, per germline (reference sequence). The CDR3 contains 15 residues. Between the trimmed V and J ends, which lost 6 bases and 3 bases, there was a span of 18 bases. These data are taken from a study of cytomegalovirus exposure and HLA in healthy donors. Study-wide findings and caveats: Within the data, a cluster of highly shared sequence variants was likely a sequencing artifact.

Primers: 60 Vbeta forward and 13 Jbeta reverse. The method was immunoSEQ multiplex PCR; TCRdb's version includes in-frame clones alone and lacks a portion of them. The data hold approximately 100,000 clones, with around 66% observed a single time. The chain carries TRBV27 and TRBJ2-7; D may be TRBD1 (6 bases). This TCR was recovered from a woman aged 45-60 years in good health and CMV-seronegative. The specimen was PBMCs. The CDR3 DNA reads TGTGCCAGCAGCTCTCTGATGGGGGCTTTCTACGAGCAGTACTTC. Protein product: CASSSLMGAFYEQYF.